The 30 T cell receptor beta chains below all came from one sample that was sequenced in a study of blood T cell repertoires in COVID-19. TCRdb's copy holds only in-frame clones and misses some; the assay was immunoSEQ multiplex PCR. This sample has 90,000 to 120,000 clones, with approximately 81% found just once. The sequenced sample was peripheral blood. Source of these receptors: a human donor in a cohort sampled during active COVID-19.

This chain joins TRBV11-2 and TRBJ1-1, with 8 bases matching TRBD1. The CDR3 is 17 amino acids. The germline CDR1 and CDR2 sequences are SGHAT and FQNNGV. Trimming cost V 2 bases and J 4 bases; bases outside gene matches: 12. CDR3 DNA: TGTGCCAGCAGCTTATGGGGCAGGGGGCGAGATGGCACTGAAGCTTTCTTT. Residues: CASSLWGRGRDGTEAFF.

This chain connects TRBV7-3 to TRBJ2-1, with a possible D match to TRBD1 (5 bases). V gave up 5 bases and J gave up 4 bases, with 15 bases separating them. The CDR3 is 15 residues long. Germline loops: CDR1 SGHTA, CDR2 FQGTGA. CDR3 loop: CASSPSREKYNEQFF. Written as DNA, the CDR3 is TGTGCCAGCAGCCCAAGCAGGGAAAAATACAATGAGCAGTTCTTC. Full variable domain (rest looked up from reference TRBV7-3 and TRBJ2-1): GAGVSQTPSNKVTEKGKYVELRCDPISGHTALYWYRQSLGQGPEFLIYFQGTGAADDSGLPNDRFFAVRPEGSVSTLKIQRTERGDSAVYLCASSPSREKYNEQFFGPGTRLTVL.

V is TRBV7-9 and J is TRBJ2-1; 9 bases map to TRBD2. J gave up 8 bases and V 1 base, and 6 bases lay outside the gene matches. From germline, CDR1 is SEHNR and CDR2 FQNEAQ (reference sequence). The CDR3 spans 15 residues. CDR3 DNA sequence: TGTGCCAGCAGCTTAGGACTAGCGGCTACAGATGAGCAGTTCTTC. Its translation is CASSLGLAATDEQFF.

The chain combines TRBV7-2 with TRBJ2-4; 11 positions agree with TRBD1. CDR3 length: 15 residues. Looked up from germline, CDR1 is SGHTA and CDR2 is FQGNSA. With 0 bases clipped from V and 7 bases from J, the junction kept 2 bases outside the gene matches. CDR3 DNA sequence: TGTGCCAGCAGCTTAGCCCGGACAGGGGGCAACATTCAGTACTTC. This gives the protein CASSLARTGGNIQYF.

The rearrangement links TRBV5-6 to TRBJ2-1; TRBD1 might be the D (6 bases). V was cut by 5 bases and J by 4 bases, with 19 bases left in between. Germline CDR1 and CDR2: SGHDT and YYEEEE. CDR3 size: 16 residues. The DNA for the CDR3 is TGTGCCAGCAGAGTTGCAGGGGCCCAACCTTACAATGAGCAGTTCTTC. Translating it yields CASRVAGAQPYNEQFF.

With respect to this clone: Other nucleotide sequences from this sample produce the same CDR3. The CDR3 coding sequence is TGTGCCAGCAGTCTTCACGCTAGCGGGAGCCGAGGGCAGTACTTC. Its protein product is CASSLHASGSRGQYF. V usage is TRBV28 and J usage is TRBJ2-7; 10 positions agree with TRBD2. Per germline, CDR1 MDHEN and CDR2 SYDVKM. This CDR3 spans 15 amino acids. The ends lost 5 bases at V and 9 bases at J; junction bases unmatched: 13.

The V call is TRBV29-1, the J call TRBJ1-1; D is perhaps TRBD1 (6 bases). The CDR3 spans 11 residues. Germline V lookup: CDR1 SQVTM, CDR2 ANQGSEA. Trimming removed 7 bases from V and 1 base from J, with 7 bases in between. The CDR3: CSGGQNTEAFF. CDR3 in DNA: TGCAGCGGGGGACAGAACACTGAAGCTTTCTTT.

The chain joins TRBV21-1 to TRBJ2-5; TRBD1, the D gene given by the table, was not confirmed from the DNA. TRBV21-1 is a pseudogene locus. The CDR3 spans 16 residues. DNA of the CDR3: TGTGCCAGCAGCAAAGGGGGGCGGAGGTACCAAGAGACCCAGTACTTC. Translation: CASSKGGRRYQETQYF.

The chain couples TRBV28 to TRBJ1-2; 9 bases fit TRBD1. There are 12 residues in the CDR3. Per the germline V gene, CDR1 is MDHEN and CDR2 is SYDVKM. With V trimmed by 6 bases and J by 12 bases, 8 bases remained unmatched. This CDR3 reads CASRPGQGGHTF. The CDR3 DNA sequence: TGTGCCAGCAGGCCGGGACAGGGCGGCCACACCTTC.

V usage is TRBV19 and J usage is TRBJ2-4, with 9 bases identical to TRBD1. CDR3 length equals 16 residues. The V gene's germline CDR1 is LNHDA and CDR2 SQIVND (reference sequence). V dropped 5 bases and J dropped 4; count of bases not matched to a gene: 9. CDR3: CASSPSGGTGKNIQYF. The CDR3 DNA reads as TGTGCCAGTAGTCCATCTGGAGGGACAGGGAAAAACATTCAGTACTTC.

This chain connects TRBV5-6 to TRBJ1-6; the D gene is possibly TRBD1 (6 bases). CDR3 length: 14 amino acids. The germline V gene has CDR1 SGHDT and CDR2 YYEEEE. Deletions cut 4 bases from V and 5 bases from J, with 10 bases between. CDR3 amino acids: CASSGRQDNSPLHF. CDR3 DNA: TGTGCCAGCAGCGGGCGACAGGATAATTCACCCCTCCACTTT.

The CDR3 nucleotides are TGTGCCAGTACCATAAGGACTCTTTACAATGAGCAGTTCTTC. It yields the protein CASTIRTLYNEQFF. This chain links TRBV2 with TRBJ2-1; maybe TRBD2 (5 bases). The CDR3 is made up of 14 amino acids. V lost 9 bases and J 4 bases, leaving 16 bases between the germline ends. The germline V gene encodes CDR1 SNHLY and CDR2 FYNNEI.

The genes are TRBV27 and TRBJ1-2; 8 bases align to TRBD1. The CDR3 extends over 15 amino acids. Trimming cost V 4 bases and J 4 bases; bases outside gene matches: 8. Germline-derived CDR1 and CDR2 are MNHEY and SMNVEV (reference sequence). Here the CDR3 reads CASSSRTGWAYGYTF. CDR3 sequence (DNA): TGTGCCAGCAGTTCCCGGACAGGGTGGGCCTATGGCTACACCTTC.

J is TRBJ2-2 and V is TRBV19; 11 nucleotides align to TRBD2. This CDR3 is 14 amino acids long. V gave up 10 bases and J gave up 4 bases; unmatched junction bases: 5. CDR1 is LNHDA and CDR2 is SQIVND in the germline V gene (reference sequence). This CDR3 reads CAIPSGRSTGELFF. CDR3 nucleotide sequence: TGTGCCATACCTAGCGGGAGGTCCACCGGGGAGCTGTTTTTT.

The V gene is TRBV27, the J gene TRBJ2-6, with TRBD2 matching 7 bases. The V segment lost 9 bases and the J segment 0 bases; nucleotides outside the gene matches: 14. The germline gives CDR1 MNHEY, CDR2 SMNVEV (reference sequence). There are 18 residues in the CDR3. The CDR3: CASSLGGVYNSGANVLTF. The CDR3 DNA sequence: TGTGCCAGTTCCCTTGGGGGGGTTTATAACTCTGGGGCCAACGTCCTGACTTTC.

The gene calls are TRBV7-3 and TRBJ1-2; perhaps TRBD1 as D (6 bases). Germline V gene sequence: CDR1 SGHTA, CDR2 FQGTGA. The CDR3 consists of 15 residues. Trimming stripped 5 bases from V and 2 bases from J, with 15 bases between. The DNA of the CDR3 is TGTGCCAGCAGCCCCCAGGACAGCCCGAACTATGGCTACACCTTC. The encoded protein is CASSPQDSPNYGYTF. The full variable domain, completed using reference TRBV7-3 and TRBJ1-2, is GAGVSQTPSNKVTEKGKYVELRCDPISGHTALYWYRQSLGQGPEFLIYFQGTGAADDSGLPNDRFFAVRPEGSVSTLKIQRTERGDSAVYLCASSPQDSPNYGYTFGSGTRLTVV.

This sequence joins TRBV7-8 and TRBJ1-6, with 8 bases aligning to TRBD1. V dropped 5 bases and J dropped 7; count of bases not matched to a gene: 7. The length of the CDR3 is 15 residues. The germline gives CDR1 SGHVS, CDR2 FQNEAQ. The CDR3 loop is CASSRDRGGNSPLHF. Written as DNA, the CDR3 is TGTGCCAGCAGCCGAGACAGGGGAGGCAATTCACCCCTCCACTTT.

The CDR3 loop is CASSSDYGYTF. As DNA, the CDR3 is TGTGCCAGCAGTTCGGACTATGGCTACACCTTC. V usage is TRBV12-3 or TRBV12-4 and J usage is TRBJ1-2, with D unresolved. The V gene lost 4 bases and the J gene lost 3 bases, with 3 bases spanning the gap. The CDR3 spans 11 residues.

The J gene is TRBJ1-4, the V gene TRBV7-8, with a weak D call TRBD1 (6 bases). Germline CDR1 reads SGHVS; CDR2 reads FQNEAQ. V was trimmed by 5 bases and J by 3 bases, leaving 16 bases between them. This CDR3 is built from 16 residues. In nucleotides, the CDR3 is TGTGCCAGCAGCCCCCACAGGGTTGCAGCTAATGAAAAACTGTTTTTT. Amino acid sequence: CASSPHRVAANEKLFF.

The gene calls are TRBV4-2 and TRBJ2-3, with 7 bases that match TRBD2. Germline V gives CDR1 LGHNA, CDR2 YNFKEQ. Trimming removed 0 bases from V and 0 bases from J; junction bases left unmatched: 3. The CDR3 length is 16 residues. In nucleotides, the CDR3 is TGTGCCAGCAGCCAAGATGGTAGCGGGAGCACAGATACGCAGTATTTT. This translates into CASSQDGSGSTDTQYF.

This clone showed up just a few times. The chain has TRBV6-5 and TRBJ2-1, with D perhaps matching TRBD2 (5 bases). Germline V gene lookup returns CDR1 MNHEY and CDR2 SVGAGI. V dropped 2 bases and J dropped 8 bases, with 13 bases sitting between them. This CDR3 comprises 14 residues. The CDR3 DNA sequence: TGTGCCAGCAGTTACACTGCAACGGGGTATGAGCAGTTCTTC. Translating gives CASSYTATGYEQFF.

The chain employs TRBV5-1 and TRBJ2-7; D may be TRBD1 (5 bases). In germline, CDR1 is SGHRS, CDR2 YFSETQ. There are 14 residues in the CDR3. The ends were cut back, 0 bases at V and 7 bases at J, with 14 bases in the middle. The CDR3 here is CASSLGKGSEEQYF. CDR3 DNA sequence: TGCGCCAGCAGCTTGGGGAAGGGGTCGGAGGAGCAGTACTTC.

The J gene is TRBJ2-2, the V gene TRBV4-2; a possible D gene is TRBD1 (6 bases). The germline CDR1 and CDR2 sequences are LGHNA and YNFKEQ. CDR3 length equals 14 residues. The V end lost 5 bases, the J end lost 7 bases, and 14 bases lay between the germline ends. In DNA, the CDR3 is TGTGCCAGCAGCTCGGGACAACTGGTCGGGGAGCTGTTTTTT. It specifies CASSSGQLVGELFF.

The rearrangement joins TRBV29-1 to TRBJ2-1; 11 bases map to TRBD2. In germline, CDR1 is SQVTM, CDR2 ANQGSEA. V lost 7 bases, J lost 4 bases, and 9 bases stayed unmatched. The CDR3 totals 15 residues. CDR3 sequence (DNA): TGCAGCGCCCTGATCACTAGCGGGGGATACAATGAGCAGTTCTTC. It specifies CSALITSGGYNEQFF.

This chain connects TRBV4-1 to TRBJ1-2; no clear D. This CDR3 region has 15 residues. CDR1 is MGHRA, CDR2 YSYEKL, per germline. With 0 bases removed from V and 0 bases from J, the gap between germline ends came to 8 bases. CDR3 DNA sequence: TGCGCCAGCAGCCAAGATCACGGGTCTAACTATGGCTACACCTTC. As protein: CASSQDHGSNYGYTF.

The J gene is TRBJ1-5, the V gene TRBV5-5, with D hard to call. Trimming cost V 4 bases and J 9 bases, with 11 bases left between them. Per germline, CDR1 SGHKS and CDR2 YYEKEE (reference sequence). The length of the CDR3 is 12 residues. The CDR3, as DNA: TGTGCCAGCAGCCCCGAGGGCCTGCCCCAGCATTTT. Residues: CASSPEGLPQHF. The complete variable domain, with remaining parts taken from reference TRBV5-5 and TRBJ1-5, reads DAGVTQSPTHLIKTRGQQVTLRCSPISGHKSVSWYQQVLGQGPQFIFQYYEKEERGRGNFPDRFSARQFPNYSSELNVNALLLGDSALYLCASSPEGLPQHFGDGTRLSIL.

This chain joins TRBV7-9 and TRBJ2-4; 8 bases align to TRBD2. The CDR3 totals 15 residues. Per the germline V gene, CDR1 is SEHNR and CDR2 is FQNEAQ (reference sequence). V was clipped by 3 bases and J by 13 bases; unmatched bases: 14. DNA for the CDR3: TGTGCCAGCAGCTTCTCGGGACTAGTCTCCGACTGGCAGTACTTC. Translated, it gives CASSFSGLVSDWQYF. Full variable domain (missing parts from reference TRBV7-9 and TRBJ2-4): DTGVSQNPRHKITKRGQNVTFRCDPISEHNRLYWYRQTLGQGPEFLTYFQNEAQLEKSRLLSDRFSAERPKGSFSTLEIQRTEQGDSAMYLCASSFSGLVSDWQYFGAGTRLSVL.

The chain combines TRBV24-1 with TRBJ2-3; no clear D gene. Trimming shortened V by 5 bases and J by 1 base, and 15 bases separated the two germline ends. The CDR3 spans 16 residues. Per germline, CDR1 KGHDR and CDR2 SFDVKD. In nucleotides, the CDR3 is TGTGCCACCAGTGCCCCGACTCCGCTCGGCACAGATACGCAGTATTTT. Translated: CATSAPTPLGTDTQYF.

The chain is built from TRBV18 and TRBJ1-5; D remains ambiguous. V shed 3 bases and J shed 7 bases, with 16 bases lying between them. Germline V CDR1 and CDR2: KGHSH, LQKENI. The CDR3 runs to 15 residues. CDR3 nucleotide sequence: TGTGCCAGCTCACCCCTGGGAGTGAAAGGCCAGCCCCAGCATTTT. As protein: CASSPLGVKGQPQHF.

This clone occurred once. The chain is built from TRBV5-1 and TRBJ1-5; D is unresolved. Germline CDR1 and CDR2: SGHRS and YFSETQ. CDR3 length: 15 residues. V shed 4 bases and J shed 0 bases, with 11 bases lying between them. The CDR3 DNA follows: TGCGCCAGCAGCCTCGACACCTATAGCAATCAGCCCCAGCATTTT. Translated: CASSLDTYSNQPQHF.